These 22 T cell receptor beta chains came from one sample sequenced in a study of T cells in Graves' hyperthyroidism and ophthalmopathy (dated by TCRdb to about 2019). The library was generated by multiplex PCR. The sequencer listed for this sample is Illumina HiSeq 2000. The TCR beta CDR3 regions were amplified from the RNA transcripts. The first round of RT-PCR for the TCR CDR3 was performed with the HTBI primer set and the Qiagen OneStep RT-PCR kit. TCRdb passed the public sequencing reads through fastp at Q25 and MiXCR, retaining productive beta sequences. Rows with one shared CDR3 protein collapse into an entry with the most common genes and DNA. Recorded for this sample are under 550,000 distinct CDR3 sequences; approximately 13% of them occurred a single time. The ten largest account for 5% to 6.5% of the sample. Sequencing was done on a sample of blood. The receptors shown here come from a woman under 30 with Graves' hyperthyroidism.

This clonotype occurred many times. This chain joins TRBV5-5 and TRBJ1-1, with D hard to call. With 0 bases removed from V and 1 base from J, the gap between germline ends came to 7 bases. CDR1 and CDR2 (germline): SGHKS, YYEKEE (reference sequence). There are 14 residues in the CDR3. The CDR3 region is CASSLVHTNTEAFF. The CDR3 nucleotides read TGTGCCAGCAGCTTGGTACATACGAACACTGAAGCTTTCTTT.

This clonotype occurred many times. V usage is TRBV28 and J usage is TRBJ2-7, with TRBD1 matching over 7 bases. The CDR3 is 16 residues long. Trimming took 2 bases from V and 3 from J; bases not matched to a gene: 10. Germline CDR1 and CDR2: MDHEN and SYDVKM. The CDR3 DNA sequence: TGTGCCAGCAGTTTACCGTCGGACAGGTATGACTACGAGCAGTACTTC. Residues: CASSLPSDRYDYEQYF.

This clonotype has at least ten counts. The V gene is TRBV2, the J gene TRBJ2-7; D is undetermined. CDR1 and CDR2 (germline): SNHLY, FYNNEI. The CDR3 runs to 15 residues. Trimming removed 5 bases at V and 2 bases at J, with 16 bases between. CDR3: CASSLEASSAYEQYF. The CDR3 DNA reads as TGTGCCAGCAGTCTAGAGGCTAGTAGTGCCTACGAGCAGTACTTC. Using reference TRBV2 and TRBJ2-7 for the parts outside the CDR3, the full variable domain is EPEVTQTPSHQVTQMGQEVILRCVPISNHLYFYWYRQILGQKVEFLVSFYNNEISEKSEIFDDQFSVERPDGSNFTLKIRSTKLEDSAMYFCASSLEASSAYEQYFGPGTRLTVT.

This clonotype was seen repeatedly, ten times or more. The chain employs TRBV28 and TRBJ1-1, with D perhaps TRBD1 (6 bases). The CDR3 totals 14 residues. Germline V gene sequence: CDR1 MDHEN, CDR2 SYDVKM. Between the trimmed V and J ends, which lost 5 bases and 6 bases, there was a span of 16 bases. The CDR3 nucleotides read TGTGCCAGCAGTAGAAGCCACAGGGTAGCTGAAGCTTTCTTT. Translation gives CASSRSHRVAEAFF.

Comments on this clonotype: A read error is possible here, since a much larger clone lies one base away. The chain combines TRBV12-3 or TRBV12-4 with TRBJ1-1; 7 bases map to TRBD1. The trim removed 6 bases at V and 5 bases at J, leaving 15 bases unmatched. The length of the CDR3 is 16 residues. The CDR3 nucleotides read TGTGCCAGCAGGAGGGCAGGGGGGAGTCTGGGGACTGAAGCTTTCTTT. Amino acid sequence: CASRRAGGSLGTEAFF.

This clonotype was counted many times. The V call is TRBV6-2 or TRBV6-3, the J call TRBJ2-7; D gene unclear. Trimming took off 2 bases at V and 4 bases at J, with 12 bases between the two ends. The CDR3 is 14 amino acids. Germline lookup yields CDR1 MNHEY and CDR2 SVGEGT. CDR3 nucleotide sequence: TGTGCCAGCAGTTACGACTCTGACACTTACGAGCAGTACTTC. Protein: CASSYDSDTYEQYF.

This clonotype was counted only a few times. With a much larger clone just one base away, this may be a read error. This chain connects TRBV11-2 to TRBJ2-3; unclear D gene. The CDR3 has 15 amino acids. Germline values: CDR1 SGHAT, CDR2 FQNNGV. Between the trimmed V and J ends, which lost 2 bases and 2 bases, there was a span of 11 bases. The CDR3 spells CASSLSPCVTDTQYF. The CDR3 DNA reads TGTGCCAGCAGCTTAAGTCCGTGTGTCACAGATACGCAGTATTTT.

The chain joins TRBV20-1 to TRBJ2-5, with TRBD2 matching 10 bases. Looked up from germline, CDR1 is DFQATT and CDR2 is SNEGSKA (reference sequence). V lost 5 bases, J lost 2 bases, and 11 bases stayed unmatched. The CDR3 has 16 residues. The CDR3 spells CSARPLAGEGQETQYF. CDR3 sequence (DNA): TGCAGTGCTCGCCCCCTAGCGGGAGAAGGTCAAGAGACCCAGTACTTC.

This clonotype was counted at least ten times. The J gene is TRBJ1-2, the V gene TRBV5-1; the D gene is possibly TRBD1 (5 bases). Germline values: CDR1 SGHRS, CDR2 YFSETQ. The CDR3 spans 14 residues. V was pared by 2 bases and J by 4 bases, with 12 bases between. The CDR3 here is CASSFGTETYGYTF. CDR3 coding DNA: TGCGCCAGCAGCTTTGGGACTGAGACCTATGGCTACACCTTC.

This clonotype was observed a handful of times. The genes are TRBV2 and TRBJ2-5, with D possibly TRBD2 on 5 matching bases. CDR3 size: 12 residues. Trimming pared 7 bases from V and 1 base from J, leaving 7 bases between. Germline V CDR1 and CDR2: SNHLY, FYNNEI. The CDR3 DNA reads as TGTGCCAGCACTGGGAGCCAAGAGACCCAGTACTTC. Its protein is CASTGSQETQYF.

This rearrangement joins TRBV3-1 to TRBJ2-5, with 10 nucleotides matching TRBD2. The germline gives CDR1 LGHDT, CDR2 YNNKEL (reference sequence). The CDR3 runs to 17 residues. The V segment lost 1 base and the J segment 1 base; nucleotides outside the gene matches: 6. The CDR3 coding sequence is TGTGCCAGCAGCCAAGGAGCTGCTAGCGGGAGCCAAGAGACCCAGTACTTC. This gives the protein CASSQGAASGSQETQYF.

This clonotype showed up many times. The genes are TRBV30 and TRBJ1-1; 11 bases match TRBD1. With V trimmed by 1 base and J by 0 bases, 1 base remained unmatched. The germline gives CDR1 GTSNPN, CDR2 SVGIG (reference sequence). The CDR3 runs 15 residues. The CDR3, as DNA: TGTGCCTGGAGTGCGGGACAGGGGGTGAACACTGAAGCTTTCTTT. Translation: CAWSAGQGVNTEAFF.

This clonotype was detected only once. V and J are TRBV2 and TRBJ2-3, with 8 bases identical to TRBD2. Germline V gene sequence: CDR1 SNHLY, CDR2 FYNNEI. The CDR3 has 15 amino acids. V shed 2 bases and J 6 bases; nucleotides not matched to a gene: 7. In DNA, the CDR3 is TGTGCCAGCAGTGAAAGCGGGAGTGGTTACGATACGCAGTATTTT. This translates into CASSESGSGYDTQYF.

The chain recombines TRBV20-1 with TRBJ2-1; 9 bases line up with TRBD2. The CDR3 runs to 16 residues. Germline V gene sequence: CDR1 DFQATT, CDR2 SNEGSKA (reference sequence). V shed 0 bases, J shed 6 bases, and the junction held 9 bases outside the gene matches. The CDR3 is CSAREASGTFGNEQFF. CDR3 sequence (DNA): TGCAGTGCTAGAGAGGCTAGCGGGACATTTGGCAATGAGCAGTTCTTC.

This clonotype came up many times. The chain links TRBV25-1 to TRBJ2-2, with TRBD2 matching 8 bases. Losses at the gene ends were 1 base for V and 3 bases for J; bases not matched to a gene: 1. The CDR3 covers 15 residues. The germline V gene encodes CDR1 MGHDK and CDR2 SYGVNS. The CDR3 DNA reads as TGTGCCAGCAGTGAATTACTAGCGGACACCGGGGAGCTGTTTTTT. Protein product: CASSELLADTGELFF. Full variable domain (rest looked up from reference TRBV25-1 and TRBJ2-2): EADIYQTPRYLVIGTGKKITLECSQTMGHDKMYWYQQDPGMELHLIHYSYGVNSTEKGDLSSESTVSRIRTEHFPLTLESARPSHTSQYLCASSELLADTGELFFGEGSRLTVL.

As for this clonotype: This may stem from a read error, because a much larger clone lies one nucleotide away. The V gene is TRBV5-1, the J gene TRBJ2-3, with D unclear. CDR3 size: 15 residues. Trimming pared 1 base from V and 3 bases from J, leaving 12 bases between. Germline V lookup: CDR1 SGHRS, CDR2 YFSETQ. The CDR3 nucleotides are TGCGCCAGCAGCTTGATCGGATTCCCGACAGATACGCAGTATTTT. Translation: CASSLIGFPTDTQYF.

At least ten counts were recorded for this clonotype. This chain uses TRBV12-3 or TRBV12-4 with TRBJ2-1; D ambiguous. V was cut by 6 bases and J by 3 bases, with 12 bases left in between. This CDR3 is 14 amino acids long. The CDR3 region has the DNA TGTGCCAGCAGCACCCAGGACCACTACAATGAGCAGTTCTTC. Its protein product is CASSTQDHYNEQFF.

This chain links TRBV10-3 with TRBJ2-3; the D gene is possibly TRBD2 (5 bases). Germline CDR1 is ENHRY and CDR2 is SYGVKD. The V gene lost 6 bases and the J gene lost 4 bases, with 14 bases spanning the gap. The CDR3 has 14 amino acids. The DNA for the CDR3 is TGTGCCATCAGCAAAGACGGGATGTCAGATACGCAGTATTTT. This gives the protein CAISKDGMSDTQYF.

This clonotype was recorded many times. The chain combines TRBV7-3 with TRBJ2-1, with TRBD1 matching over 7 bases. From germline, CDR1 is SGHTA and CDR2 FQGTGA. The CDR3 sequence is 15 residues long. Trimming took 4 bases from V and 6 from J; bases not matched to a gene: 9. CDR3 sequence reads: CASSSTSDRANEQFF. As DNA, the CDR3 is TGTGCCAGCAGCTCCACCAGTGACAGGGCCAATGAGCAGTTCTTC.

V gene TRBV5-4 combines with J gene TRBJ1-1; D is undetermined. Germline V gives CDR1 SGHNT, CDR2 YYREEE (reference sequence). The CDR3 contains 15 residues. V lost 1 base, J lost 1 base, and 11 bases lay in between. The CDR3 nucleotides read TGTGCCAGCAGCTTGTTAGTCCGGGGGAACACTGAAGCTTTCTTT. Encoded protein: CASSLLVRGNTEAFF.

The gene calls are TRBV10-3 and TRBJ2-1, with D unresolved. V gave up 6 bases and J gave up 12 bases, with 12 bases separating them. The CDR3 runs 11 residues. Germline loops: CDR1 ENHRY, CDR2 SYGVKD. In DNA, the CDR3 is TGTGCCATCAGCGCTCCCTGGGGGCAGTTCTTC. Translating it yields CAISAPWGQFF.

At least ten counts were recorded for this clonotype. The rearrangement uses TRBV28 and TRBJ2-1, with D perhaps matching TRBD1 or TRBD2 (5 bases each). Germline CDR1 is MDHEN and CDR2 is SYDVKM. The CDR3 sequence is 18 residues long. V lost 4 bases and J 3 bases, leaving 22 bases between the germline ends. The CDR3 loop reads CASSYPKFRDQSYNEQFF. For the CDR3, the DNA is TGTGCCAGCAGTTACCCGAAGTTCCGGGACCAGAGCTACAATGAGCAGTTCTTC.